This T cell receptor (beta chain) is drawn from a study of T cells in Graves' hyperthyroidism and ophthalmopathy. V dropped 3 bases and J dropped 6; count of bases not matched to a gene: 9. The CDR3 spans 15 residues. Looked up from germline, CDR1 is SEHNR and CDR2 is FQNEAQ (reference sequence). Study-level findings and limits: Separation of ophthalmopathy from stable hyperthyroidism was achieved by a 13 V-J model.

The table lists this clonotype with many counts. Its antigen is not known. RNA transcripts provided the source from which TCR beta CDR3 regions were amplified. First-round RT-PCR targeting the TCR CDR3 was performed with the HTBI primer set. MiXCR, applied by TCRdb to the multiplex PCR reads, yields one record per CDR3 protein. The repertoire holds around 700,000 distinct CDR3 sequences, with approximately 40% as singletons. Criteria for exclusion of patients were uncontrolled infection, other autoimmune disease, pregnancy or lactation. The sample comprised blood. The chain is built from TRBV7-9 and TRBJ1-2, with 8 nucleotides matching TRBD1. The TCR originated in a woman in her 40s with Graves' hyperthyroidism. CDR3: CASSLGDRPYHGYTF. CDR3 bases: TGTGCCAGCAGCTTGGGGGACAGGCCCTACCATGGCTACACCTTC.